This TCR beta chain was identified during a study of tumor and adjacent non-tumor tissue in lung cancer. Study details: Histology: around 13 adenocarcinoma, a couple of squamous cell carcinoma, 1 small cell lung cancer. Each sample yielded about 4.17 million productive TCRbeta reads on average. Study-level findings and limits: In normal lung, the top 100 clones were significantly more dominant than in tumor.

The CDR3 length is 13 residues. Germline V lookup: CDR1 SGHAT, CDR2 FQNNGV. The germline V and J ends were trimmed by 9 bases and 8 bases, with 17 bases remaining between them. The library came from three nested PCR rounds adapted from ARM-PCR protocols. MiXCR was run by TCRdb on the multiplex PCR reads, yielding one entry per CDR3 protein. This table has 45,000 or so distinct CDR3 sequences, roughly 60% appearing once. Regarding this clonotype: The antigen is unknown.

This sample's RNA came from whole unsorted tissue. Distant lung tissue was collected more than 3 cm away from the tumor edge. Material: distant non-tumor lung tissue. This chain connects TRBV11-2 to TRBJ2-4; either TRBD1 or TRBD2 may supply D (5 bases each). The clonotype originates from a woman aged 40 to 55 with non-small cell lung cancer. CDR3 amino acids: CASSIRQRDIQYF. Here the CDR3 DNA reads TGTGCCAGTAGCATAAGACAGAGGGACATTCAGTACTTC.